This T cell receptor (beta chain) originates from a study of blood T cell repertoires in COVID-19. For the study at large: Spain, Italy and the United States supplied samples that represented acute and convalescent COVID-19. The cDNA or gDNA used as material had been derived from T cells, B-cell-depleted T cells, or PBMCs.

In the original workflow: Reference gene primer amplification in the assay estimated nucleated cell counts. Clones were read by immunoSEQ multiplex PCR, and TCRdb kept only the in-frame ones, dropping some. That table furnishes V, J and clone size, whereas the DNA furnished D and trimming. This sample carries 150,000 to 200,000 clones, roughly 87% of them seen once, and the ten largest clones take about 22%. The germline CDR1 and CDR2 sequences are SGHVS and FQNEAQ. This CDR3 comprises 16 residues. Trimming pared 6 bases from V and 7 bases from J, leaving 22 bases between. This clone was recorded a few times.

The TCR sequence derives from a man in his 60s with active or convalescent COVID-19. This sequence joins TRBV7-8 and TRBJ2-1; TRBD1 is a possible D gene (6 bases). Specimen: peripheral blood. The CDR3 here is CASSFTQGFYMNEQFF. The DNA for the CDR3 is TGTGCCAGCAGTTTTACACAGGGATTTTATATGAATGAGCAGTTCTTC.